The clone carrying this TCR beta chain was counted many times. The CDR3 length is 18 residues. The ends lost 1 base at V and 0 bases at J; junction bases unmatched: 6. CDR1 is SQVTM, CDR2 ANQGSEA, per germline. This sample was included in a study of identical twins. TCRdb called the 5' RACE reads again in MiXCR, with one record for every CDR3 protein. The sample has about 690,000 distinct CDR3 sequences, approximately 6% seen once; the top ten hold about 2%. The sequencing sample was made of naive T cells sorted from blood. The V gene is TRBV29-1, the J gene TRBJ2-1, with 13 bases lining up with TRBD2. The TCR sequence derives from a man younger than 30 in good health. The CDR3 sequence is CSVEGGLAGPFSYNEQFF. In nucleotides, the CDR3 is TGCAGCGTTGAAGGGGGACTAGCGGGACCGTTCTCCTACAATGAGCAGTTCTTC.